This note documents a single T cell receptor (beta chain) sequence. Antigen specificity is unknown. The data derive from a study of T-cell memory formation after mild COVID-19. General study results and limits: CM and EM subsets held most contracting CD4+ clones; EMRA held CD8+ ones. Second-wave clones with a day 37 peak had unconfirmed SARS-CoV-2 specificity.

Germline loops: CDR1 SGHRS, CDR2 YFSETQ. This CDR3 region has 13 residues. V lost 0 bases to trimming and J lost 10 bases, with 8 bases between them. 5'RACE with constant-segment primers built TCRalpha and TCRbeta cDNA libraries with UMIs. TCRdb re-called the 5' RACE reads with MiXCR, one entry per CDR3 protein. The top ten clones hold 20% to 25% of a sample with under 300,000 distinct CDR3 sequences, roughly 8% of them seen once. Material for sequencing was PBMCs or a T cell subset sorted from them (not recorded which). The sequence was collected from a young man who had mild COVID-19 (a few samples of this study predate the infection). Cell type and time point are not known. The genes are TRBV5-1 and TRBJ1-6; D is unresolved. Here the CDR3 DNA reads TGCGCCAGCAGCTTGGGGTCCCGGTCACCCCTCCACTTT. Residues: CASSLGSRSPLHF.